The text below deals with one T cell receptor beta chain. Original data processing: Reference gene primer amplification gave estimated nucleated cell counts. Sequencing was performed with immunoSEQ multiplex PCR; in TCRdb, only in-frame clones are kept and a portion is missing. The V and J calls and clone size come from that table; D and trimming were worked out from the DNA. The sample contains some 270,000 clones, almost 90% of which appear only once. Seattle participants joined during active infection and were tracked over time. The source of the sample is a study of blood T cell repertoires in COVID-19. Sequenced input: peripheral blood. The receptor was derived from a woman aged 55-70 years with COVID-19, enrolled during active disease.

The CDR3 loop is CASSRDRTEGVSPLHF. In DNA, the CDR3 is TGTGCCAGCAGCCGCGATAGGACAGAGGGGGTTTCACCCCTCCACTTT. V gene TRBV11-3 combines with J gene TRBJ1-6; tentative D call: TRBD1 (6 bases). V was pared by 5 bases and J by 9 bases, with 20 bases between. CDR1 is SGHNT, CDR2 YENEEA, per germline. This CDR3 is built from 16 residues.